These 17 T cell receptor beta chains came from one sample sequenced in a study of blood T cell repertoires in COVID-19. Data came from immunoSEQ multiplex PCR; TCRdb stores just in-frame clones and leaves some out. The sample records roughly 220,000 clones, 88% being singletons. Material: PBMCs or T cells enriched from blood (not recorded which). All receptors come from a young woman who had recovered from COVID-19.

The genes are TRBV9 and TRBJ2-1, with 7 bases lining up with TRBD2. Germline V gene lookup returns CDR1 SGDLS and CDR2 YYNGEE. Losses at the gene ends were 0 bases for V and 9 bases for J; bases not matched to a gene: 9. There are 15 residues in the CDR3. The CDR3: CASSVDLREYGEQFF. CDR3 DNA sequence: TGTGCCAGCAGCGTAGATTTGCGGGAGTACGGTGAGCAGTTCTTC.

V usage is TRBV19 and J usage is TRBJ1-2, with D perhaps matching TRBD1 (6 bases). The CDR3 is 15 amino acids. Germline values: CDR1 LNHDA, CDR2 SQIVND (reference sequence). The ends were cut back, 1 base at V and 0 bases at J, with 9 bases in the middle. CDR3 bases: TGTGCCAGTAGTATAGTTCAGGGGCCTAACTATGGCTACACCTTC. This codes for CASSIVQGPNYGYTF.

The V and J genes are TRBV2 and TRBJ1-5; D is undetermined. The V gene lost 6 bases and the J gene lost 10 bases, with 22 bases spanning the gap. Germline CDR1 is SNHLY and CDR2 is FYNNEI. The CDR3 is 15 residues long. The CDR3 reads CASRRLDVTWGPQHF. Written as DNA, the CDR3 is TGTGCCAGCAGACGACTAGACGTAACATGGGGACCCCAGCATTTT.

The gene calls are TRBV9 and TRBJ2-2; no reliable D call. Trimming removed 2 bases from V and 2 bases from J, with 4 bases in between. CDR1 is SGDLS and CDR2 is YYNGEE in the germline V gene. CDR3 length equals 13 residues. The CDR3 here is CASSVINTGELFF. The CDR3, as DNA: TGTGCCAGCAGCGTTATTAACACCGGGGAGCTGTTTTTT.

The V call is TRBV27, the J call TRBJ2-3; 8 positions match TRBD1. CDR3 length equals 17 residues. Looked up from germline, CDR1 is MNHEY and CDR2 is SMNVEV (reference sequence). V was clipped by 0 bases and J by 1 base; unmatched bases: 6. The CDR3 DNA follows: TGTGCCAGCAGTTTATCGCCCTGGGGACAGGGCACAGATACGCAGTATTTT. Translating it yields CASSLSPWGQGTDTQYF.

CDR3 amino acids: CASSEGYGYPGGEKLFF. CDR3 nucleotide sequence: TGTGCCAGCAGTGAGGGCTACGGATACCCAGGGGGTGAAAAACTGTTTTTT. The chain uses TRBV2 and TRBJ1-4, with 7 bases matching TRBD1. Germline V gene lookup returns CDR1 SNHLY and CDR2 FYNNEI. The V and J ends lost 3 bases and 7 bases, in that order; junction bases with no gene match: 14. The CDR3 runs 17 residues.

The rearrangement links TRBV7-2 to TRBJ1-2; 9 bases are shared with TRBD1. V lost 4 bases, J lost 5 bases, and 8 bases stayed unmatched. Germline lookup yields CDR1 SGHTA and CDR2 FQGNSA. The CDR3 runs 15 residues. DNA for the CDR3: TGTGCCAGCAGCTCCAACAGGGGGCGCCAGTATGGCTACACCTTC. It codes for CASSSNRGRQYGYTF.

V is TRBV7-8 and J is TRBJ2-3; tentatively, D is TRBD2 (5 bases). Germline V lookup: CDR1 SGHVS, CDR2 FQNEAQ. V lost 5 bases and J lost 1, with 13 bases in between. The CDR3 is 15 amino acids. CDR3 DNA sequence: TGTGCCAGCAGCAGACTTAGCGTCGGCACAGATACGCAGTATTTT. Translation gives CASSRLSVGTDTQYF.

The chain combines TRBV5-8 with TRBJ1-3; D might be TRBD1 (6 bases). The CDR3 extends over 16 amino acids. Trimming cost V 0 bases and J 0 bases, with 10 bases left between them. CDR1 SGHTS and CDR2 YDEGEE come from the germline V gene. CDR3 in amino acids: CASSLDRALSGNTIYF. In nucleotides, the CDR3 is TGTGCCAGCAGCTTGGACAGGGCCCTCTCTGGAAACACCATATATTTT.

The gene calls are TRBV5-4 and TRBJ1-2, with TRBD1 matching 11 bases. V lost 1 base, J lost 6 bases, and 8 bases stayed unmatched. Germline V gene data show CDR1 as SGHNT and CDR2 as YYREEE (reference sequence). The CDR3 spans 16 residues. CDR3 bases: TGTGCCAGCAGCTTGTGGACAGGGACAGGGGGAGATGGCTACACCTTC. This encodes CASSLWTGTGGDGYTF.

The rearrangement joins TRBV25-1 to TRBJ1-6; D remains unclear. The CDR3 covers 16 residues. Germline-derived CDR1 and CDR2 are MGHDK and SYGVNS. V shed 2 bases and J shed 4 bases, with 12 bases lying between them. The CDR3 coding sequence is TGTGCCAGCAGTGAAGCCCGGGGTGCTTATAATTCACCCCTCCACTTT. This translates into CASSEARGAYNSPLHF.

The genes are TRBV5-1 and TRBJ1-2; 10 bases line up with TRBD1. This CDR3 contains 13 residues. V shed 5 bases and J 8 bases; nucleotides not matched to a gene: 6. Germline V gene lookup returns CDR1 SGHRS and CDR2 YFSETQ. DNA of the CDR3: TGCGCCAGCAGGGAGGGACAGGGGTACGGCTACACCTTC. Amino acids: CASREGQGYGYTF. Supplemented by reference TRBV5-1 and TRBJ1-2, the full variable domain reads KAGVTQTPRYLIKTRGQQVTLSCSPISGHRSVSWYQQTPGQGLQFLFEYFSETQRNKGNFPGRFSGRQFSNSRSEMNVSTLELGDSALYLCASREGQGYGYTFGSGTRLTVV.

This clone was seen a single time. The chain has TRBV5-1 and TRBJ2-3, with 12 bases aligning to TRBD1. The V segment lost 4 bases and the J segment 1 base; nucleotides outside the gene matches: 4. Germline V gene sequence: CDR1 SGHRS, CDR2 YFSETQ. The CDR3 totals 16 residues. The CDR3 DNA is TGCGCCAGCAGCCCTGGGACAGGGGGCCGCACAGATACGCAGTATTTT. Translation gives CASSPGTGGRTDTQYF. Together with reference TRBV5-1 and TRBJ2-3, the CDR3 gives the full variable domain: KAGVTQTPRYLIKTRGQQVTLSCSPISGHRSVSWYQQTPGQGLQFLFEYFSETQRNKGNFPGRFSGRQFSNSRSEMNVSTLELGDSALYLCASSPGTGGRTDTQYFGPGTRLTVL.

V and J are TRBV4-2 and TRBJ2-5; 7 bases line up with TRBD2. The germline V gene has CDR1 LGHNA and CDR2 YNFKEQ. The CDR3 is 15 residues long. The ends lost 1 base at V and 3 bases at J; junction bases unmatched: 5. The chain's CDR3 is CASSQVGGWEETQYF. The CDR3 DNA reads TGTGCCAGCAGCCAAGTGGGAGGGTGGGAAGAGACCCAGTACTTC.

This sequence joins TRBV7-3 and TRBJ2-1; 11 positions agree with TRBD1. Trimming at V came to 3 bases and at J to 10 bases, leaving 14 bases not matched to a gene. The CDR3 is 17 residues long. CDR1 is SGHTA and CDR2 is FQGTGA in the germline V gene. CDR3 nucleotide sequence: TGTGCCAGCAGCTTGACTCGTGGACAGGGGGCCACTGAGGAGCAGTTCTTC. Translation gives CASSLTRGQGATEEQFF.

The sample holds one count of this clone. The chain employs TRBV5-4 and TRBJ1-1; 7 positions agree with TRBD1. Germline CDR1 SGHNT, CDR2 YYREEE (reference sequence). Trimming removed 5 bases from V and 0 bases from J; junction bases left unmatched: 16. CDR3 size: 18 residues. Here the CDR3 reads CASRSTWDRLSLNTEAFF. CDR3 in DNA: TGTGCCAGCAGATCGACTTGGGACAGACTCTCTCTGAACACTGAAGCTTTCTTT.

CDR3 nucleotides: TGTGCCAGTAGTATCGGGGGAGGGGGTCTCACTGAAGCTTTCTTT. Amino acids: CASSIGGGGLTEAFF. The chain employs TRBV19 and TRBJ1-1; tentatively, D is TRBD1 (6 bases). CDR3 length: 15 amino acids. The V gene lost 3 bases and the J gene lost 4 bases, with 15 bases spanning the gap. The germline V gene has CDR1 LNHDA and CDR2 SQIVND (reference sequence).